These T cell receptor beta chains were read from a single sample in a study of blood T cell repertoires in COVID-19. The assay was immunoSEQ multiplex PCR, and TCRdb's table has in-frame clones only and misses some. The data hold about 60,000 clones, with about nine tenths observed a single time. Sequences were obtained from peripheral blood. The receptors originated from a human donor in a cohort sampled during active COVID-19. Each CDR3 is given with its conserved first and last residue. D genes are given only for firm matches. Clone size appears in some rows only: once, few, many, or a class for an expanded clone.

NA	TRBD1	TRBV4-3	TRBJ1-1	TGCGCCAGCAGCCCTGGGACAGGGCTCCGGGGCACTGAAGCTTTCTTT	CASSPGTGLRGTEAFF
NA	NA	TRBV5-6	TRBJ1-1	TGTGCCAGCACCCGACTTCGGATGAACACTGAAGCTTTCTTT	CASTRLRMNTEAFF
NA	TRBD2	TRBV11-3	TRBJ2-1	TGTGCCAGCAGCTTAGGACTAGCGGGAAATGAGCAGTTCTTC	CASSLGLAGNEQFF
NA	NA	TRBV16	TRBJ1-1	TGTGCCAGCAGCCAATCCACAGTGCACACTGAAGCTTTCTTT	CASSQSTVHTEAFF
NA	NA	TRBV19	TRBJ2-6	TGTGCCAGTTCTTCCGCTGGGGCCAACGTCCTGACTTTC	CASSSAGANVLTF
NA	TRBD1	TRBV28	TRBJ2-7	TGTGCCAGTAAGCGGGACAGGGTCAACTACGAGCAGTACTTC	CASKRDRVNYEQYF
NA	TRBD1	TRBV9	TRBJ2-2	TGTGCCAGCAGCTACCCCCTACAGGGGCCCATATACACCGGGGAGCTGTTTTTT	CASSYPLQGPIYTGELFF
NA	NA	TRBV19	TRBJ1-5	TGTGCCAGTAGTATTGACAGGAACAATCAGCCCCAGCATTTT	CASSIDRNNQPQHF
medium-sized	NA	TRBV16	TRBJ1-2	TGTGCCAGCAGCCAAACCCCAGAGAAGGGGCGCAACTATGGCTACACCTTC	CASSQTPEKGRNYGYTF
once	TRBD1	TRBV5-4	TRBJ1-1	TGTGCCAGCAGCGGGGGACAGATGAACACTGAAGCTTTCTTT	CASSGGQMNTEAFF
NA	TRBD1	TRBV28	TRBJ1-1	TGTGCCAGCAGCCCCGGGACAGGGCACTTCACTGAAGCTTTCTTT	CASSPGTGHFTEAFF
NA	TRBD2	TRBV7-9	TRBJ2-5	TGTGCCAGCAGCATAGGACTAGCGGGGGGTCAAGAGACCCAGTACTTC	CASSIGLAGGQETQYF
NA	TRBD1	TRBV28	TRBJ1-3	TGTGCCAGCAGCCTCCCCGGACAGGTCTCTGGAAACACCATATATTTT	CASSLPGQVSGNTIYF
NA	NA	TRBV19	TRBJ2-7	TGTGCCAGTAGTAGTTCCAGAAGATACGAGCAGTACTTC	CASSSSRRYEQYF
NA	TRBD1	TRBV2	TRBJ1-4	TGTGCCAGCAAAGGACAGGGAAAGGAAAAACTGTTTTTT	CASKGQGKEKLFF
NA	TRBD1	TRBV5-1	TRBJ2-5	TGCGCCAGCAGCCCCTCGGGACAGCAAGAGACCCAGTACTTC	CASSPSGQQETQYF
NA	TRBD1	TRBV6-5	TRBJ2-3	TGTGCCAGCAGCCGTCTGACAGGGGGCGCAGATACGCAGTATTTT	CASSRLTGGADTQYF
NA	TRBD2	TRBV30	TRBJ2-1	TGTGCCTGCGCCCTAACTAGCGGGAGAGTTCATGAGCAGTTCTTC	CACALTSGRVHEQFF
NA	NA	TRBV7-2	TRBJ1-1	TGTGCCAGCAGCAGGGGGGGCGAAGCTTTCTTT	CASSRGGEAFF
NA	NA	TRBV14	TRBJ2-5	TGTGCCAGCAGCTGGACAGCCCAAGAGACCCAGTACTTC	CASSWTAQETQYF
NA	TRBD2	TRBV4-2	TRBJ2-2	TGTGCCAGCAGCCAAGATACCCACGAGACTAGCGGGGCTAACACCGGGGAGCTGTTTTTT	CASSQDTHETSGANTGELFF
NA	NA	TRBV1	TRBJ2-2	TGCACCAGCAGCCAAGAATTTGTACAGGGGGAGCTGTTTTTT	CTSSQEFVQGELFF
NA	NA	TRBV29-1	TRBJ1-1	TGCAGCGTTGAAGATAGCGGGGTGGTTGGGTCCGAAGCTTTCTTT	CSVEDSGVVGSEAFF
NA	NA	TRBV9	TRBJ1-2	TGTGCCAGCAGCGTAACGGAGGCTAACTATGGCTACACCTTC	CASSVTEANYGYTF
NA	NA	TRBV19	TRBJ1-2	TGTGCCAGTAGTATAGATGGGGGGAACTATGGCTACACCTTC	CASSIDGGNYGYTF
once	TRBD1	TRBV5-1	TRBJ2-5	TGCGCCAGCAGCCCGGGGGTGCAGGGGGCGGAGACCCAGTACTTC	CASSPGVQGAETQYF
NA	TRBD2	TRBV15	TRBJ2-5	TGTGCCACCAGCAGATCGGGGGGGTTGGGCGCGGCAGAGACCCAGTACTTC	CATSRSGGLGAAETQYF
NA	NA	TRBV5-4	TRBJ1-2	TGTGCCAGCAGCTTGGCCGGGGTAAGGGAGGGCTACACCTTC	CASSLAGVREGYTF
NA	NA	TRBV5-8	TRBJ2-3	TGTGCCAGCAGCGTTCTTAGCGGTAGCACAGATACGCAGTATTTT	CASSVLSGSTDTQYF
once	NA	TRBV19	TRBJ1-6	TGTGCCAGTAGTATCCAGGACACGTACTCCTATAATTCACCCCTCCACTTT	CASSIQDTYSYNSPLHF
NA	TRBD1	TRBV11-2	TRBJ1-3	TGTGCCAGCAGCTTAGAGCGACAGGGCGAAGAGTCCTACTCTGGAAACACCATATATTTT	CASSLERQGEESYSGNTIYF
NA	NA	TRBV29-1	TRBJ2-2	TGCAGCGTCGCCCGGCAGGACACCGGGGAGCTGTTTTTT	CSVARQDTGELFF
NA	TRBD2	TRBV7-2	TRBJ2-7	TGTGCCAGCAGCCCCCAGGGACTAGCGGGACGCTTCGAGCAGTACTTC	CASSPQGLAGRFEQYF
NA	TRBD2	TRBV18	TRBJ2-3	TGTGCCAGCTCAAGGGGACTAGCGTACACAGATACGCAGTATTTT	CASSRGLAYTDTQYF
NA	TRBD1	TRBV18	TRBJ2-1	TGTGCCAGCTCACGACAGGGTAGTGGTGAGCAGTTCTTC	CASSRQGSGEQFF
NA	TRBD1	TRBV5-8	TRBJ2-5	TGTGCCAGCAGCCCAGGGGACAGGGGTTTGGAGACCCAGTACTTC	CASSPGDRGLETQYF
NA	TRBD2	TRBV19	TRBJ2-4	TGTGCCAGTAGAACGACCGGGACTAAGGGCATTCAGTACTTC	CASRTTGTKGIQYF
NA	NA	TRBV19	TRBJ2-4	TGTGCCAGTAGTATGACAGCCGGGGGATGGGGCATTCAGTACTTC	CASSMTAGGWGIQYF
NA	TRBD1	TRBV6-2/TRBV6-3	TRBJ1-2	TGTGCCAGCAGTTCCCAAGGACAGGGGAACTATGGCTACACCTTC	CASSSQGQGNYGYTF
NA	TRBD2	TRBV7-2	TRBJ2-1	TGTGCCAGCAGCTTAGTTGGTGCGGGAGGAACCCTTACTGGCGGGCAGTTCTTC	CASSLVGAGGTLTGGQFF